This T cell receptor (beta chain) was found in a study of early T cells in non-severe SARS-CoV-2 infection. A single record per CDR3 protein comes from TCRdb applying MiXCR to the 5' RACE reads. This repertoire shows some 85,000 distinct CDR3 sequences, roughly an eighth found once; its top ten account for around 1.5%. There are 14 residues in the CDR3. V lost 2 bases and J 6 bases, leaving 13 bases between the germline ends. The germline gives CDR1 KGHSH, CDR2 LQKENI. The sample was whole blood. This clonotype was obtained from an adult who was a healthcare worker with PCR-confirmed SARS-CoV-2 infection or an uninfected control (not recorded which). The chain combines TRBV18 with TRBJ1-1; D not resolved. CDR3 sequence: CASSPSGVTSEAFF. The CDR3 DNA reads TGTGCCAGCTCACCAAGCGGGGTGACTTCTGAAGCTTTCTTT.